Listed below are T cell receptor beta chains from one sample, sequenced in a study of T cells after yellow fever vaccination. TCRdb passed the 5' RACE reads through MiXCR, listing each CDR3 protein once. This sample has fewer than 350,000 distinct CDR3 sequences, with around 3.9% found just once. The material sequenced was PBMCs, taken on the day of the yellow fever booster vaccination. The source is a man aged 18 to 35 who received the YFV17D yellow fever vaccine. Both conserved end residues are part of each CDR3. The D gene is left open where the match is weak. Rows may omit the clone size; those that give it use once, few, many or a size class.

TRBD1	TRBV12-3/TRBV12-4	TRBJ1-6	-	CASSYDRGYNSPLHF	TGTGCCAGCAGTTACGACAGGGGGTATAATTCACCCCTCCACTTT
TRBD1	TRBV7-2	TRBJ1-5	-	CASSFSRGLAQPQHF	TGTGCCAGCAGCTTCTCCAGGGGGTTGGCTCAGCCCCAGCATTTT
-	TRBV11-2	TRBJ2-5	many	CASSSEGYTQYF	TGTGCCAGCAGCTCCGAGGGATACACCCAGTACTTC
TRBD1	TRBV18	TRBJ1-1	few	CASSPDRGTMNTEAFF	TGTGCCAGCTCTCCTGACAGGGGAACCATGAACACTGAAGCTTTCTTT
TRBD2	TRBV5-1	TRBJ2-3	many	CASSSPSGGASDTQYF	TGCGCCAGCAGCTCCCCTAGCGGGGGGGCCTCAGATACGCAGTATTTT
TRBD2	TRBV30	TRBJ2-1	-	CAWSGTSGHNEQFF	TGTGCCTGGAGTGGGACTAGCGGCCACAATGAGCAGTTCTTC
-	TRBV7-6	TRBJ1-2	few	CASSLTELPNYGYTF	TGTGCCAGCAGCTTAACGGAGTTACCTAACTATGGCTACACCTTC
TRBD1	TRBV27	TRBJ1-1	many	CASSLLPLLRDRGPEAFF	TGTGCCAGCAGTCTACTCCCCCTTCTCCGGGACAGGGGGCCTGAAGCTTTCTTT
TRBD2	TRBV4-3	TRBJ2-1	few	CASSQGLAGDYEQFF	TGCGCCAGCAGCCAGGGACTAGCGGGGGACTATGAGCAGTTCTTC
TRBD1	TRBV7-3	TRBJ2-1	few	CASSSGQGYYNEQFF	TGTGCCAGCAGCTCGGGACAGGGCTACTACAATGAGCAGTTCTTC
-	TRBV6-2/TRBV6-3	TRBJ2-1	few	CASSYRQHNEQFF	TGTGCCAGCAGTTACCGTCAGCACAATGAGCAGTTCTTC
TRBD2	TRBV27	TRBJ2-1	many	CASNSGGANEQFF	TGTGCCAGCAATAGCGGGGGGGCAAATGAGCAGTTCTTC
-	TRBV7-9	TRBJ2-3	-	CASSPRGRGTDTQYF	TGTGCCAGCAGCCCCCGGGGACGAGGCACAGATACGCAGTATTTT
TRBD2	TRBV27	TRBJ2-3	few	CASSFSGGALRGTQYF	TGTGCCAGCAGTTTTAGCGGGGGGGCCCTCAGGGGAACGCAGTATTTT
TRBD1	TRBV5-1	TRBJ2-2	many	CASPSDRAQSGELFF	TGCGCCAGCCCTTCGGACAGGGCGCAGTCCGGGGAGCTGTTTTTT
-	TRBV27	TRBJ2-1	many	CASRGFGGRTSYNEQFF	TGTGCCAGCAGGGGGTTCGGGGGGCGAACGTCCTACAATGAGCAGTTCTTC
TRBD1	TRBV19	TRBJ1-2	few	CASKMTGDYGYTF	TGTGCCAGTAAAATGACAGGGGACTATGGCTACACCTTC
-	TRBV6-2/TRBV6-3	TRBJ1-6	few	CASSYSQNPGGTPLHF	TGTGCCAGCAGTTACTCCCAGAACCCCGGTGGGACACCCCTCCACTTT
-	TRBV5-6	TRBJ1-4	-	CASSLIRAGGEKLFF	TGTGCCAGCAGCTTGATTAGGGCGGGAGGTGAAAAACTGTTTTTT
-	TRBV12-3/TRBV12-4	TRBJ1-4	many	CASSWDPGEKLFF	TGTGCCAGCAGTTGGGACCCGGGTGAAAAACTGTTTTTT
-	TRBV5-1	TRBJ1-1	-	CASSLTLREVREAFF	TGCGCCAGCAGCTTAACCCTCAGGGAAGTTAGAGAAGCTTTCTTT
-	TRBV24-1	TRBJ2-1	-	CATSDSGAIRGSEQFF	TGTGCCACCAGTGATTCGGGAGCGATCAGGGGGAGTGAGCAGTTCTTC
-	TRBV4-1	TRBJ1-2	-	CASSQDGMGYYGYTF	TGCGCCAGCAGCCAAGATGGGATGGGTTACTATGGCTACACCTTC
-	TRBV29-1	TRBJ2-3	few	CSASPPATDTQYF	TGCAGCGCCTCCCCCCCAGCTACAGATACGCAGTATTTT
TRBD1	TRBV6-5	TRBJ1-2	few	CASSSYRGVDYGYTF	TGTGCCAGCAGTTCCTACAGGGGTGTAGACTATGGCTACACCTTC
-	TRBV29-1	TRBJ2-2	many	CSGSLTGSGELFF	TGCAGCGGGTCCTTAACGGGGAGCGGGGAGCTGTTTTTT
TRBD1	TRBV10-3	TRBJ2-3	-	CAISGTGGYARTDTQYF	TGTGCCATCAGTGGAACAGGGGGGTACGCCCGCACAGATACGCAGTATTTT
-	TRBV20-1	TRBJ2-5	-	CSARGGTKETQYF	TGCAGTGCTAGAGGGGGGACGAAAGAGACCCAGTACTTC
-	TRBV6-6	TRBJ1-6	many	CASSFTTAVNSPLHF	TGTGCCAGCAGTTTCACGACAGCTGTCAATTCACCCCTCCACTTT
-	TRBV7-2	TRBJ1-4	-	CASSRTFNEKLFF	TGTGCCAGCAGCCGCACATTTAATGAAAAACTGTTTTTT
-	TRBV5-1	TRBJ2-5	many	CASKKEGGTQETQYF	TGCGCCAGCAAAAAAGAAGGGGGGACTCAAGAGACCCAGTACTTC
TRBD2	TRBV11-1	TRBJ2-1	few	CASSSTKRGGHNEQFF	TGTGCCAGCAGCTCCACCAAGCGGGGGGGCCATAATGAGCAGTTCTTC
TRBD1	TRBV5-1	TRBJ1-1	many	CASSRDRESTEAFF	TGCGCCAGCAGTCGGGACAGGGAGAGCACTGAAGCTTTCTTT
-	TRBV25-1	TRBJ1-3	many	CASVGSGNTIYF	TGTGCCAGCGTTGGCTCTGGAAACACCATATATTTT
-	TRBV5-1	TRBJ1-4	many	CASSTGAREKLFF	TGCGCCAGCAGTACGGGGGCAAGAGAAAAACTGTTTTTT
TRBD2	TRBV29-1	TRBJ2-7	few	CSVETSGVYEQYF	TGCAGCGTTGAAACTAGCGGTGTCTACGAGCAGTACTTC
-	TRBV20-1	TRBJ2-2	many	CSAPNGGELFF	TGCAGTGCCCCGAATGGCGGGGAGCTGTTTTTT
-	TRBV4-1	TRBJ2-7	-	CASSQVQGKLYEQYF	TGCGCCAGCAGCCAAGTGCAGGGGAAACTCTACGAGCAGTACTTC
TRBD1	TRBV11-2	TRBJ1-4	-	CASSPLGQGHEKLFF	TGTGCCAGCAGCCCACTTGGACAGGGGCATGAAAAACTGTTTTTT
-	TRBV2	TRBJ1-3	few	CASRIQGPGNTIYF	TGTGCCAGCCGTATACAGGGACCTGGAAACACCATATATTTT
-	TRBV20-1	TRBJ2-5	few	CSADGRGETQYF	TGCAGTGCGGATGGCAGGGGAGAGACCCAGTACTTC
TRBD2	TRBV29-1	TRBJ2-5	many	CSVERAGDQETQYF	TGCAGCGTTGAGAGAGCGGGGGACCAAGAGACCCAGTACTTC
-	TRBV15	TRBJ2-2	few	CATSRVSPGELFF	TGTGCCACCAGCAGAGTTAGCCCCGGGGAGCTGTTTTTT
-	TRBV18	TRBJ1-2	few	CASSTANSMNYGYTF	TGTGCCAGCTCCACAGCGAACAGCATGAACTATGGCTACACCTTC
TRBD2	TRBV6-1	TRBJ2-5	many	CASSESAGGQETQYF	TGTGCCAGCAGTGAATCCGCGGGGGGCCAAGAGACCCAGTACTTC
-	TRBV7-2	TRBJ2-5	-	CASSLSVIETQYF	TGTGCCAGCAGCTTAAGCGTAATAGAGACCCAGTACTTC
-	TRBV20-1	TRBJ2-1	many	CSARSYNEQFF	TGCAGTGCTCGAAGCTACAATGAGCAGTTCTTC
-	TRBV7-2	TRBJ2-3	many	CASRIGDTQYF	TGTGCCAGCAGAATCGGGGATACGCAGTATTTT
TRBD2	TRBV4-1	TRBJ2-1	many	CASRGRGQLAGEQFF	TGCGCCAGCCGAGGGAGAGGGCAGCTAGCGGGTGAGCAGTTCTTC
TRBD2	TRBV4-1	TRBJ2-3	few	CASSQETSGGLPTDTQYF	TGCGCCAGCAGCCAAGAGACCAGCGGGGGGCTCCCCACAGATACGCAGTATTTT
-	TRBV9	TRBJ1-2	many	CASSAHPGPYGYTF	TGTGCCAGCAGCGCCCACCCTGGGCCCTATGGCTACACCTTC
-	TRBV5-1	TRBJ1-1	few	CATRNRSMNTEAFF	TGCGCCACCCGAAACAGGAGCATGAACACTGAAGCTTTCTTT
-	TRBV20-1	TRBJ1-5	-	CSAPATGGNQPQHF	TGCAGTGCGCCGGCGACCGGTGGCAATCAGCCCCAGCATTTT